This T cell receptor beta chain was identified during a study of beta chain features in type 1 diabetes. Expressed TCRB transcripts were sequenced because the entire RNA isolate underwent reverse transcription. The assay was immunoSEQ multiplex PCR, and TCRdb's table has in-frame clones only and misses some. Among roughly 240,000 clones listed, around 24% were seen once. Germline lookup yields CDR1 MGHRA and CDR2 YSYEKL. The CDR3 has 16 residues. The V gene end was trimmed by 3 bases and the J gene end by 7 bases; junction bases not matched to a gene: 14. Study-level findings and limits: More deletions and fewer insertions at VDJ junctions were seen in type 1 diabetes patients. Moderate but significant shortening of TCRB CDR3s was recorded in all four CD4+ subsets from Type 1 diabetes patients.

Worth noting for this clone: Antigen specificity is unknown.

The sample consisted of naive CD4+ T cells from blood. The receptor was isolated from a woman aged 25 to 45 with type 1 diabetes. J is TRBJ1-2 and V is TRBV4-1; 7 bases align to TRBD1. The CDR3: CASSHPIRGRRGGYTF. The CDR3, as DNA: TGCGCCAGCAGCCATCCCATCAGGGGGAGAAGGGGTGGCTACACCTTC.